Listed below are T cell receptor beta chains from one sample, sequenced in a study of regulatory T cells in long-lasting Graves disease. TCRdb independently ran MiXCR on the multiplex PCR reads; one entry per CDR3 protein. Among fewer than 550,000 distinct CDR3 sequences listed, about a sixth were seen once. Separately, the same data were catalogued under a study of T cells in Graves' hyperthyroidism and ophthalmopathy.

The sample consisted of peripheral blood mononuclear cells (PBMCs), taken at new diagnosis, from a patient treated with antithyroid drugs. These receptor sequences come from a woman aged 18-29 years with Graves disease. Both conserved end residues are trimmed from each CDR3. Each record gives: V gene, J gene, CDR3 protein.

V: TRBV28
J: TRBJ2-3
CDR3: ASGRRYGDTQY

V: TRBV7-9
J: TRBJ1-6
CDR3: ASSFLDPYNSPLH

V: TRBV30
J: TRBJ1-1
CDR3: AWSGQSQAR

V: TRBV19
J: TRBJ2-7
CDR3: ASSIEQGSYEQY

V: TRBV11-2
J: TRBJ2-1
CDR3: ASSLGTSGIKF

V: TRBV19
J: TRBJ2-7
CDR3: ASSTGSYEQY

V: TRBV7-2
J: TRBJ2-3
CDR3: ASSLGVSGDTQY

V: TRBV28
J: TRBJ2-7
CDR3: ASSLLAGGIHEQY

V: TRBV28
J: TRBJ2-1
CDR3: ASSSGLAGPEAPYNEQF

V: TRBV6-1
J: TRBJ2-6
CDR3: ASSDHGTGASGANVLT

V: TRBV24-1
J: TRBJ2-1
CDR3: ATSDAGASGCSYNEQF

V: TRBV7-3
J: TRBJ2-2
CDR3: ASSSTSGSVELF

V: TRBV7-9
J: TRBJ2-7
CDR3: ASSASGGHSYEQY

V: TRBV9
J: TRBJ2-5
CDR3: ASSAGLEGTQETQY

V: TRBV28
J: TRBJ2-1
CDR3: ANSPRLAGGPYEQF

V: TRBV19
J: TRBJ2-1
CDR3: ASSIDRGYNEQF

V: TRBV20-1
J: TRBJ1-1
CDR3: SALSGQGPAGTEAF

V: TRBV4-1
J: TRBJ2-7
CDR3: ASSQDLGTGVREQY

V: TRBV10-2
J: TRBJ2-6
CDR3: ASSESLAAPGANVLT

V: TRBV2
J: TRBJ2-5
CDR3: ASYGPGETQY

V: TRBV20-1
J: TRBJ2-3
CDR3: SAMRTSGNTDTQY

V: TRBV6-2/TRBV6-3
J: TRBJ2-6
CDR3: ASGGQKRPGANVLT

V: TRBV7-2
J: TRBJ1-2
CDR3: ASSLDTSNYGYT

V: TRBV7-2
J: TRBJ1-5
CDR3: ASSHGTGEFNQPQH

V: TRBV27
J: TRBJ2-7
CDR3: ASSFWDTRSSEQY

V: TRBV7-2
J: TRBJ2-7
CDR3: ASSEDGGFSYEQY

V: TRBV30
J: TRBJ2-7
CDR3: AWSGIREQY

V: TRBV7-8
J: TRBJ1-2
CDR3: ASSLDLQGASGYT

V: TRBV20-1
J: TRBJ2-1
CDR3: SAWTVTYNEQF

V: TRBV6-4
J: TRBJ1-5
CDR3: ASSEGTNSNQPQH

V: TRBV6-1
J: TRBJ2-2
CDR3: ASTSRDTGELF

V: TRBV12-3/TRBV12-4
J: TRBJ2-1
CDR3: ASSEGQPYNEQF

V: TRBV20-1
J: TRBJ2-1
CDR3: SARVAVQVGEQF

V: TRBV18
J: TRBJ1-2
CDR3: ASSGGQDQSPFYGYT

V: TRBV6-8
J: TRBJ2-2
CDR3: ASSPGGGRNTGELF

V: TRBV12-3/TRBV12-4
J: TRBJ2-7
CDR3: ASSQRQRTYEQY

V: TRBV25-1
J: TRBJ2-3
CDR3: ASSENPSTDTQY

V: TRBV9
J: TRBJ2-1
CDR3: ASSAGTGRTYNEQF

V: TRBV18
J: TRBJ2-7
CDR3: ASSRTGTYEQY

V: TRBV5-1
J: TRBJ2-1
CDR3: ASSLGGGGASYNEQF

V: TRBV7-9
J: TRBJ2-4
CDR3: ASSSTNGIAKNIQY

V: TRBV2
J: TRBJ2-4
CDR3: ASSEETLAGLAKNIQY

V: TRBV6-1
J: TRBJ2-1
CDR3: ASSENQEYNEQF

V: TRBV6-2/TRBV6-3
J: TRBJ2-7
CDR3: ASSFGEAYEQY

V: TRBV5-5
J: TRBJ2-5
CDR3: ASSLSGVGTQY

V: TRBV19
J: TRBJ2-1
CDR3: ASSMWDNEQF

V: TRBV4-3
J: TRBJ1-1
CDR3: ASSQDPAAYEAF

V: TRBV30
J: TRBJ2-1
CDR3: AWSVVWEQF

V: TRBV20-1
J: TRBJ2-1
CDR3: SARDPGRGNNEQF

V: TRBV6-1
J: TRBJ1-6
CDR3: ASSEVGQYGSPLH

V: TRBV7-8
J: TRBJ2-7
CDR3: ASSLQSASSYEQY

V: TRBV13
J: TRBJ2-1
CDR3: ASSLLASGSGRWF